This T cell receptor beta chain stems from a study of T cells in Graves' hyperthyroidism and ophthalmopathy. The CDR3 spans 17 residues. The V gene's germline CDR1 is SGHAT and CDR2 FQNNGV. The ends lost 6 bases at V and 7 bases at J; junction bases unmatched: 13. About this clonotype itself: What it binds is not known.

Template material for amplifying TCR beta CDR3 regions consisted of RNA transcripts. When the TCR CDR3 underwent first-round RT-PCR, the HTBI primer set was used. Each CDR3 protein gets one entry after TCRdb re-called the multiplex PCR reads with MiXCR. The sample has some 440,000 distinct CDR3 sequences, around 16% seen once. Study results and limitations: Most clonotypes that expanded in the thyroid above 0.001 also showed up in blood. Model output signaled ophthalmopathy a median roughly 6.5 months ahead of onset.

Stable hyperthyroidism: no ophthalmopathy progression over 18 months of follow-up. Recently diagnosed hyperthyroidism of less than 2 months' duration affected patients aged 18 to 65. The chain carries TRBV11-2 and TRBJ2-5; 14 bases are a match to TRBD2. The sequenced sample consisted of blood. The TCR originated in a young woman with Graves' hyperthyroidism. The CDR3 sequence: CASSTPETSGGGRTQYF. As DNA, the CDR3 is TGTGCCAGCAGTACTCCGGAGACTAGCGGGGGGGGGAGGACCCAGTACTTC.